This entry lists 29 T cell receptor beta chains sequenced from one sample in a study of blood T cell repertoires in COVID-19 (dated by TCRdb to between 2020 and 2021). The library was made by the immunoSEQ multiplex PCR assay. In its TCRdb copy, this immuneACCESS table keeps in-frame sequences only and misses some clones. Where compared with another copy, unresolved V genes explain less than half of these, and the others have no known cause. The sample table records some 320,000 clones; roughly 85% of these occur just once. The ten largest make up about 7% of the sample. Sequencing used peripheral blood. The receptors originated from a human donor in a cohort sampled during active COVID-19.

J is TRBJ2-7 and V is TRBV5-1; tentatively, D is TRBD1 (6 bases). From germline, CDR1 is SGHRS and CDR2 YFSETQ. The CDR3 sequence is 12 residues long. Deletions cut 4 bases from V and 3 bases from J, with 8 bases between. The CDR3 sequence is CASSTTGYEQYF. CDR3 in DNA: TGCGCCAGCAGCACGACAGGCTACGAGCAGTACTTC.

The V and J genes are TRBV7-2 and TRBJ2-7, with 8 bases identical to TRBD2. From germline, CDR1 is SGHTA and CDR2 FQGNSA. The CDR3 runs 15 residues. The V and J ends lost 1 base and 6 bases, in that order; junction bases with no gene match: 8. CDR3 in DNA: TGTGCCAGCAGCTTAGAACTCGGGGGGGCCTTCGAGCAGTACTTC. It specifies CASSLELGGAFEQYF.

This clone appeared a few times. DNA of the CDR3: TGTGCCAGCAGTCCACTCAGGTCGGGGGACAGAAATTCACCCCTCCACTTT. It is translated as CASSPLRSGDRNSPLHF. The chain has TRBV27 and TRBJ1-6; 7 nucleotides line up with TRBD1. Germline V gene sequence: CDR1 MNHEY, CDR2 SMNVEV (reference sequence). The length of the CDR3 is 17 residues. V lost 5 bases to trimming and J lost 7 bases; unmatched junction nucleotides: 14.

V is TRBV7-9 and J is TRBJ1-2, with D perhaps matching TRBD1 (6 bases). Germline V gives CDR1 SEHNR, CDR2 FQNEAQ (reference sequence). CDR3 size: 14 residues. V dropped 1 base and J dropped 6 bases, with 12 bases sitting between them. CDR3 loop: CASSLVPGEHGYTF. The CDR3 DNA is TGTGCCAGCAGCTTAGTTCCAGGGGAGCATGGCTACACCTTC. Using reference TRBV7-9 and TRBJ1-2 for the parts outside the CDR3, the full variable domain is DTGVSQNPRHKITKRGQNVTFRCDPISEHNRLYWYRQTLGQGPEFLTYFQNEAQLEKSRLLSDRFSAERPKGSFSTLEIQRTEQGDSAMYLCASSLVPGEHGYTFGSGTRLTVV.

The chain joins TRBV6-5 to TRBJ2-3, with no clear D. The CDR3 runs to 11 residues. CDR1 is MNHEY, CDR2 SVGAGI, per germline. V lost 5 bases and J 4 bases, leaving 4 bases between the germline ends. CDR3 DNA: TGTGCCAGCAGTACGGCAGATACGCAGTATTTT. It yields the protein CASSTADTQYF.

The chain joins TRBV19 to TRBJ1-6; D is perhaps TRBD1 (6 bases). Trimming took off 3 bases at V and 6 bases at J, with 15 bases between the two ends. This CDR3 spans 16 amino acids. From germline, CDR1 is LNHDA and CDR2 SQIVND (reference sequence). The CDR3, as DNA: TGTGCCAGTAGTATTCAGACGGACAGATCTAATTCACCCCTCCACTTT. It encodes CASSIQTDRSNSPLHF. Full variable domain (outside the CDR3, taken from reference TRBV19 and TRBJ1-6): DGGITQSPKYLFRKEGQNVTLSCEQNLNHDAMYWYRQDPGQGLRLIYYSQIVNDFQKGDIAEGYSVSREKKESFPLTVTSAQKNPTAFYLCASSIQTDRSNSPLHFGNGTRLTVT.

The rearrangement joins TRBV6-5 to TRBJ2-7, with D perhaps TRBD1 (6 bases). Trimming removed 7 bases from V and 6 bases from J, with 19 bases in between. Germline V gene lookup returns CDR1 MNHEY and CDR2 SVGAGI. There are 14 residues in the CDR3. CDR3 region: CASTMGAIYPEQYF. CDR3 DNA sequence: TGTGCCAGCACCATGGGGGCGATCTACCCCGAGCAGTACTTC.

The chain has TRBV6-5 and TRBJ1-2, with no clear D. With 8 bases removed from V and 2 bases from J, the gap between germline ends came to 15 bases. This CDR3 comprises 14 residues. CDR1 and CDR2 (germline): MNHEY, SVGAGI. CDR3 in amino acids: CASDLGGSNYGYTF. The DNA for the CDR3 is TGTGCCAGCGACCTTGGAGGGTCCAACTATGGCTACACCTTC.

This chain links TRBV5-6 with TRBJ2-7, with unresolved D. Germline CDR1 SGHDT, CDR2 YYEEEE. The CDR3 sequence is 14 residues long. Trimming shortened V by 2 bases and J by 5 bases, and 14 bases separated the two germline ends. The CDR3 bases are TGTGCCAGCAGCTTAGGAGACCGCAGCAACGAGCAGTACTTC. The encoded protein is CASSLGDRSNEQYF.

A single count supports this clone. This CDR3 is CASKFSGGGSYEQYF. The CDR3 coding sequence is TGCGCCAGCAAGTTCTCCGGGGGTGGCTCCTACGAGCAGTACTTC. V and J are TRBV5-1 and TRBJ2-7; possible D gene TRBD2, 6 bases. Germline V CDR1 and CDR2: SGHRS, YFSETQ. V lost 6 bases to trimming and J lost 0 bases, with 16 bases between them. The CDR3 has 15 amino acids.

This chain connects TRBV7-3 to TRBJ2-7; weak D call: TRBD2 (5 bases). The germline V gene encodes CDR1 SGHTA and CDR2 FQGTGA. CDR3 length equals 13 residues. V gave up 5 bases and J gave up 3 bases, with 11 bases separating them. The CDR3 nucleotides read TGTGCCAGCAGCCCTTCGGGGTACTACGAGCAGTACTTC. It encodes CASSPSGYYEQYF.

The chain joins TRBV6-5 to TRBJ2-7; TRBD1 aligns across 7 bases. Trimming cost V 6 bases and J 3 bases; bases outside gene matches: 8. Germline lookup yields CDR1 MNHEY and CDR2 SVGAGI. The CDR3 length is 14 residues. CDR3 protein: CASSRQGILYEQYF. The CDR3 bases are TGTGCCAGCAGCAGACAGGGAATCCTCTACGAGCAGTACTTC.

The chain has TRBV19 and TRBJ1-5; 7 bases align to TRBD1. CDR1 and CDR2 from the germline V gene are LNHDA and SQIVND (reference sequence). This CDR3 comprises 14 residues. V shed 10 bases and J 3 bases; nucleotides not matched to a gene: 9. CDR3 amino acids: CATRQGLNNQPQHF. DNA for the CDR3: TGTGCCACTAGACAGGGATTGAACAATCAGCCCCAGCATTTT.

CDR3 loop: CSAVHRGGYTF. DNA of the CDR3: TGCAGTGCTGTTCACAGGGGTGGCTACACCTTC. The rearrangement uses TRBV20-1 and TRBJ1-2, with 7 bases fitting TRBD1. The germline gives CDR1 DFQATT, CDR2 SNEGSKA (reference sequence). Trimming removed 5 bases from V and 7 bases from J; junction bases left unmatched: 4. This CDR3 is built from 11 residues.

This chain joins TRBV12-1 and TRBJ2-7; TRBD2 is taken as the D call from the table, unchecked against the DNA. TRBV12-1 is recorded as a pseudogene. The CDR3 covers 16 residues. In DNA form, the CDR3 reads TGTGCCAGCAGCACCCGGTCGCTGTTTAGAGCCTACGAGCAGTACTTC. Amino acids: CASSTRSLFRAYEQYF.

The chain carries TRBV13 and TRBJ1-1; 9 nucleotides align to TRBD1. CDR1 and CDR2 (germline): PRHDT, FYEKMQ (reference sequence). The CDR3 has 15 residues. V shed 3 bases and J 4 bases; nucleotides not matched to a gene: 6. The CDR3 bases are TGTGCCAGCAGCTTTTTGACAGGGGGTGGCACTGAAGCTTTCTTT. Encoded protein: CASSFLTGGGTEAFF.

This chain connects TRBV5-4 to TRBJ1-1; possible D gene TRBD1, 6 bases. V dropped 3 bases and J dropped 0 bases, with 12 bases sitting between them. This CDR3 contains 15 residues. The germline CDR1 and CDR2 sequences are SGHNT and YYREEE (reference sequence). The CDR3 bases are TGTGCCAGCAGCTCCCTGGGGGCGGTGAACACTGAAGCTTTCTTT. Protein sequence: CASSSLGAVNTEAFF.

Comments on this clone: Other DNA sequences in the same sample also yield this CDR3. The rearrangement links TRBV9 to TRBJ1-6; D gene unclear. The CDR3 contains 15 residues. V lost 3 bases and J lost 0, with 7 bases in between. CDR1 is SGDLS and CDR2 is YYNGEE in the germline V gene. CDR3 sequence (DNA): TGTGCCAGCAGCGGAGGGAGCTCCTATAATTCACCCCTCCACTTT. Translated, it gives CASSGGSSYNSPLHF.

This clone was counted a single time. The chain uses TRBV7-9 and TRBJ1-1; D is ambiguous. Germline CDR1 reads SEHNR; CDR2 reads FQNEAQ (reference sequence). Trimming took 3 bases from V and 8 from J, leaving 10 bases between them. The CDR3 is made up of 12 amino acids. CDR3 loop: CASSLSSGEAFF. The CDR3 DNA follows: TGTGCCAGCAGCTTGAGTTCGGGGGAAGCTTTCTTT.

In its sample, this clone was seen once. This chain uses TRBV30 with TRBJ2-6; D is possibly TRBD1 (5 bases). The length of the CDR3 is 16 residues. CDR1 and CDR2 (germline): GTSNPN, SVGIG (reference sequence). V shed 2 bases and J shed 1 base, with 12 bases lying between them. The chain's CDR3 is CAWSPLTGSGANVLTF. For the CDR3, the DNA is TGTGCCTGGAGTCCACTAACAGGTTCTGGGGCCAACGTCCTGACTTTC.

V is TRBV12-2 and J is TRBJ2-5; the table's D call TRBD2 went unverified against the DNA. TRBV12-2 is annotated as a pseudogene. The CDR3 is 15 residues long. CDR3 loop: CASLNKAGGQETQYF. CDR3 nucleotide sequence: TGTGCAAGTCTAAACAAAGCGGGGGGGCAAGAGACCCAGTACTTC.

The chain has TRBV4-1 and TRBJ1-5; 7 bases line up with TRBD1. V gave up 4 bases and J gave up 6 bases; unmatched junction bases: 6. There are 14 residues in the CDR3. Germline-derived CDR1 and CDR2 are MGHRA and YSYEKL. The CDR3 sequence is CASSLGGRSQPQHF. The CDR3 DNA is TGCGCCAGCAGCCTAGGGGGCCGTAGTCAGCCCCAGCATTTT.

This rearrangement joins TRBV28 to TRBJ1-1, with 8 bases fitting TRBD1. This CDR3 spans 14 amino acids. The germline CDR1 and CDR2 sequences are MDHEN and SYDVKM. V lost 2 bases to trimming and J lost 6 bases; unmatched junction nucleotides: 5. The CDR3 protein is CASSLQGASAEAFF. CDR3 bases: TGTGCCAGCAGTTTACAGGGGGCGTCCGCTGAAGCTTTCTTT. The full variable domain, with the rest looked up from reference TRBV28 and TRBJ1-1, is DVKVTQSSRYLVKRTGEKVFLECVQDMDHENMFWYRQDPGLGLRLIYFSYDVKMKEKGDIPEGYSVSREKKERFSLILESASTNQTSMYLCASSLQGASAEAFFGQGTRLTVV.

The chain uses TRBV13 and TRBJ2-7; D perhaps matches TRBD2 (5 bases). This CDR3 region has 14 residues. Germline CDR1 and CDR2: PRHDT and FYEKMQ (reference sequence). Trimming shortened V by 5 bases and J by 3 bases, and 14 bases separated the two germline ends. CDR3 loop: CASSERTGIYEQYF. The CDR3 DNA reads TGTGCCAGCAGCGAAAGGACTGGAATCTACGAGCAGTACTTC.

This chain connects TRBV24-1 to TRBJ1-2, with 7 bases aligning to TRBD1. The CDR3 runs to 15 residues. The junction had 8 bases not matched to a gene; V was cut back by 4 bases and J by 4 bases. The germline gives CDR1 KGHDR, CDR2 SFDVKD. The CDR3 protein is CATSDPRQGSYGYTF. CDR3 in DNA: TGTGCCACCAGTGACCCCCGACAGGGTAGCTATGGCTACACCTTC.

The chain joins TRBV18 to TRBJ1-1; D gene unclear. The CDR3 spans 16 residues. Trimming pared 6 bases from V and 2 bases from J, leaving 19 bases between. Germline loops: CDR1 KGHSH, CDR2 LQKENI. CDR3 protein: CASSPARGPGNTEAFF. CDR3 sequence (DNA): TGTGCCAGCTCGCCCGCCCGGGGTCCGGGAAACACTGAAGCTTTCTTT. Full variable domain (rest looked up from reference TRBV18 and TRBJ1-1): NAGVMQNPRHLVRRRGQEARLRCSPMKGHSHVYWYRQLPEEGLKFMVYLQKENIIDESGMPKERFSAEFPKEGPSILRIQQVVRGDSAAYFCASSPARGPGNTEAFFGQGTRLTVV.

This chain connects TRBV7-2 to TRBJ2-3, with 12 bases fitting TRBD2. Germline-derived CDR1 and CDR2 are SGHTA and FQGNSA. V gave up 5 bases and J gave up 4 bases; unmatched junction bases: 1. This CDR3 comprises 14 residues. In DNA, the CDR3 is TGTGCCAGCAGCCGGACTAGCGGGGCAGATACGCAGTATTTT. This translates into CASSRTSGADTQYF. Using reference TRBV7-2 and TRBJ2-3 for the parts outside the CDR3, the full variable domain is GAGVSQSPSNKVTEKGKDVELRCDPISGHTALYWYRQSLGQGLEFLIYFQGNSAPDKSGLPSDRFSAERTGGSVSTLTIQRTQQEDSAVYLCASSRTSGADTQYFGPGTRLTVL.

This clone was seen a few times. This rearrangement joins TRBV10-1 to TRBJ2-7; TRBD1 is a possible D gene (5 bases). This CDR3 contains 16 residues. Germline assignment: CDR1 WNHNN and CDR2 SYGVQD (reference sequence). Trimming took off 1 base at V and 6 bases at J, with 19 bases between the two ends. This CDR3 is CASSEYGAKSIPEQYF. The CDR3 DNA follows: TGCGCCAGCAGTGAGTATGGGGCTAAGTCGATCCCCGAGCAGTACTTC.

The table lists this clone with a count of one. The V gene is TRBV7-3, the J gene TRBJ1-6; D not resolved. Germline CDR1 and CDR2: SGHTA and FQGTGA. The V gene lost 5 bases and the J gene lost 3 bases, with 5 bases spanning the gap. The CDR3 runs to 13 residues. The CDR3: CASSRDYNSPLHF. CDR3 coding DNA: TGTGCCAGCAGCCGGGACTATAATTCACCCCTCCACTTT.